The clone carrying this TCR beta chain was counted at least ten times. Its antigen is not known. The ends were cut back, 5 bases at V and 4 bases at J, with 17 bases in the middle. The CDR3 is 15 amino acids. From germline, CDR1 is LGHNT and CDR2 FRNRAP. The sample belongs to a study of blood T cells in healthy people across ages. Regarding the study as a whole: Per million T cells, the diversity of TCR beta decreased roughly linearly as age advanced. Higher diversity and more naive CD4+ cells were features of long-lived donors, compared to aged donors.

Together with a sample-barcoded 5' primer, a J-beta primer mix was included in a second PCR lasting about 6 to 11 cycles. One entry per CDR3 protein, called by TCRdb with MiXCR from the 5' RACE reads. This table holds around 1.7 million distinct CDR3 sequences, 28% found once. J is TRBJ1-1 and V is TRBV12-5; D possibly corresponds to TRBD1 (5 bases). The clonotype originates from a woman in her 30s in good health. The sample taken for sequencing was blood. The CDR3 sequence: CASGPPGPGGTEAFF. CDR3 in DNA: TGTGCTAGTGGTCCCCCGGGACCTGGTGGCACTGAAGCTTTCTTT.